The text below deals with one T cell receptor (beta chain). Its antigen is not identified. V dropped 1 base and J dropped 1 base, with 9 bases sitting between them. The CDR3 length is 15 residues. Germline V gives CDR1 LGHDT, CDR2 YNNKEL (reference sequence). The data originate from a study of post-analysis software for immune sequencing data. The study, taken as a whole, reports: A handful of TRBV segments appeared more often in patients than in controls, and TRBV5-6, TRBV5-1 and TRBV20-1 were among these.

cDNA libraries for TCR beta contained unique molecular identifiers. A single record per CDR3 protein comes from TCRdb applying MiXCR to the PCR reads. The sample lists some 690,000 distinct CDR3 sequences; approximately 59% were seen once. Sequencing was carried out using blood. This sequence was found in a girl aged 2 to 10 with multiple sclerosis. This sequence joins TRBV3-1 and TRBJ2-3; D unresolved. CDR3 sequence (DNA): TGTGCCAGCAGCCAAGTAGGTCTCGGCACAGATACGCAGTATTTT. As protein: CASSQVGLGTDTQYF.